Below are 23 T cell receptor beta chains sequenced from a single sample in a study of blood T cell repertoires in COVID-19. The assay was immunoSEQ multiplex PCR, and TCRdb's table has in-frame clones only and misses some. The repertoire holds about 190,000 clones, less than 85% seen once, with around 12% in the top ten. Sequencing was done on a sample of peripheral blood. Receptors originate from a woman aged 45-65 years with acute or convalescent COVID-19.

This chain links TRBV6-5 with TRBJ2-3; D unresolved. Trimming removed 0 bases from V and 5 bases from J, with 12 bases in between. The CDR3 spans 15 residues. Germline loops: CDR1 MNHEY, CDR2 SVGAGI. In DNA, the CDR3 is TGTGCCAGCAGTTACTCCGGTCCTAGAGAAGATACGCAGTATTTT. Translation: CASSYSGPREDTQYF.

This clone has just a few counts. This chain uses TRBV7-8 with TRBJ1-6; D may be TRBD1 (5 bases). Germline V lookup: CDR1 SGHVS, CDR2 FQNEAQ. This CDR3 contains 15 residues. V shed 2 bases and J shed 2 bases, with 7 bases lying between them. CDR3 nucleotide sequence: TGTGCCAGCAGCTTAAGACAGCCCTATAATTCACCCCTCCACTTT. Protein sequence: CASSLRQPYNSPLHF.

The V call is TRBV2, the J call TRBJ1-4; D is unresolved. This CDR3 has 16 amino acids. The germline CDR1 and CDR2 sequences are SNHLY and FYNNEI. The V end was cut by 2 bases, the J end by 2 bases, with 12 bases between. The CDR3 region has the DNA TGTGCCAGCAGTGAAAGAACTGCTTGGACTAATGAAAAACTGTTTTTT. Encoded protein: CASSERTAWTNEKLFF.

The chain recombines TRBV7-8 with TRBJ2-7; a possible D gene is TRBD1 (6 bases). The CDR3 consists of 12 residues. Germline CDR1 SGHVS, CDR2 FQNEAQ. The V and J ends lost 6 bases and 1 base respectively, with 7 bases between them. In DNA form, the CDR3 reads TGTGCCAGCAGACAGGGTTCCTACGAGCAGTACTTC. Its translation: CASRQGSYEQYF.

In DNA, the CDR3 is TGTGCCAGTAGTATTGCAGGGCACGGCGAGCAGTACTTC. It is translated as CASSIAGHGEQYF. The chain carries TRBV19 and TRBJ2-7; D is perhaps TRBD1 (5 bases). The ends were cut back, 3 bases at V and 6 bases at J, with 12 bases in the middle. This CDR3 region has 13 residues. The germline CDR1 and CDR2 sequences are LNHDA and SQIVND (reference sequence).

This rearrangement joins TRBV7-2 to TRBJ2-1; D is possibly TRBD2 (6 bases). From germline, CDR1 is SGHTA and CDR2 FQGNSA. Trimming shortened V by 1 base and J by 16 bases, and 20 bases separated the two germline ends. The CDR3 consists of 14 residues. Here the CDR3 reads CASSLGLPGGETFF. CDR3 DNA: TGTGCCAGCAGCTTAGGCCTACCCGGGGGTGAAACCTTCTTC.

The chain has TRBV5-1 and TRBJ2-5, with TRBD1 matching over 10 bases. This CDR3 has 16 amino acids. The V segment lost 4 bases and the J segment 0 bases; nucleotides outside the gene matches: 6. Per the germline V gene, CDR1 is SGHRS and CDR2 is YFSETQ. The chain's CDR3 is CASSPRQGAYQETQYF. The CDR3 nucleotides are TGCGCCAGCAGCCCCAGACAGGGGGCGTACCAAGAGACCCAGTACTTC.

The genes are TRBV4-1 and TRBJ2-2, with 13 bases matching TRBD2. The CDR3 extends over 18 amino acids. The germline CDR1 and CDR2 sequences are MGHRA and YSYEKL. The V gene end was trimmed by 4 bases and the J gene end by 4 bases; junction bases not matched to a gene: 9. The CDR3 loop is CASSLSGTSGVGTGELFF. The CDR3 nucleotides are TGCGCCAGCAGCCTTTCCGGGACTAGCGGGGTAGGCACCGGGGAGCTGTTTTTT.

The rearrangement joins TRBV6-2 or TRBV6-3 to TRBJ1-2; 7 bases agree with TRBD1. The V segment lost 2 bases and the J segment 3 bases; nucleotides outside the gene matches: 6. The germline V gene encodes CDR1 MNHEY and CDR2 SVGEGT. The CDR3 covers 15 residues. CDR3 amino acids: CASSYNMGQHYGYTF. In DNA form, the CDR3 reads TGTGCCAGCAGTTACAACATGGGACAGCACTATGGCTACACCTTC.

This clone was found a few times. The rearrangement joins TRBV6-2 or TRBV6-3 to TRBJ1-5; possible D gene TRBD1, 5 bases. The CDR3 totals 15 residues. Between the trimmed V and J ends, which lost 0 bases and 4 bases, there was a span of 10 bases. Germline CDR1 MNHEY, CDR2 SVGEGT. The CDR3 loop reads CASSYSSQGNQPQHF. The CDR3 nucleotides are TGTGCCAGCAGTTACTCCTCCCAGGGTAATCAGCCCCAGCATTTT.

The rearrangement uses TRBV19 and TRBJ1-1; 7 nucleotides agree with TRBD1. CDR1 and CDR2 (germline): LNHDA, SQIVND (reference sequence). CDR3 size: 17 residues. The ends lost 2 bases at V and 1 base at J; junction bases unmatched: 10. CDR3 loop: CASSIRQGGSRNTEAFF. In nucleotides, the CDR3 is TGTGCCAGTAGTATACGGCAGGGGGGTTCTAGGAACACTGAAGCTTTCTTT.

V and J are TRBV9 and TRBJ2-5, with 8 bases matching TRBD1. After removal of 3 bases from V and 2 bases from J, the junction contained 6 bases not matched to a gene. The CDR3 loop spans 15 amino acids. CDR1 and CDR2 from the germline V gene are SGDLS and YYNGEE. Here the CDR3 reads CASSAHYRGQETQYF. The CDR3 DNA reads as TGTGCCAGCAGCGCACACTACAGGGGGCAAGAGACCCAGTACTTC.

The gene calls are TRBV30 and TRBJ1-4; no firm D call. Germline loops: CDR1 GTSNPN, CDR2 SVGIG (reference sequence). The CDR3 extends over 13 amino acids. Between the trimmed V and J ends, which lost 1 base and 5 bases, there was a span of 8 bases. CDR3 protein: CAWSAGPNEKLFF. CDR3 in DNA: TGTGCCTGGAGTGCAGGCCCAAATGAAAAACTGTTTTTT.

The chain links TRBV7-8 to TRBJ2-7; D might be TRBD2 (6 bases). Trimming stripped 4 bases from V and 5 bases from J, with 15 bases between. CDR1 and CDR2 from the germline V gene are SGHVS and FQNEAQ. This CDR3 spans 14 amino acids. The CDR3 loop is CASSSPRGSDEQYF. The CDR3 DNA is TGTGCCAGCAGCTCCCCCCGGGGGTCCGACGAGCAGTACTTC.

The chain couples TRBV7-2 to TRBJ2-3; possible D gene TRBD2, 6 bases. CDR1 is SGHTA and CDR2 is FQGNSA in the germline V gene. With 5 bases removed from V and 6 bases from J, the gap between germline ends came to 15 bases. The CDR3 sequence is 14 residues long. CDR3 residues: CASSIAYRGDTQYF. For the CDR3, the DNA is TGTGCCAGCAGCATCGCATATCGGGGGGATACGCAGTATTTT.

The count of this clone is one. The chain employs TRBV7-2 and TRBJ1-3; D gene uncertain. With 8 bases removed from V and 0 bases from J, the gap between germline ends came to 11 bases. The CDR3 covers 14 residues. CDR1 SGHTA and CDR2 FQGNSA come from the germline V gene. The CDR3 sequence is CASAPLVSGNTIYF. CDR3 sequence (DNA): TGTGCCAGCGCTCCACTGGTCTCTGGAAACACCATATATTTT.

V and J are TRBV14 and TRBJ2-1; possibly TRBD1 for D (6 bases). The germline V gene has CDR1 SGHDN and CDR2 FVKESK. The CDR3 is 15 amino acids. Trimming removed 4 bases from V and 1 base from J, with 11 bases in between. CDR3 DNA sequence: TGTGCCAGCAGCCGAGACAGGCGATCCTACAATGAGCAGTTCTTC. Protein: CASSRDRRSYNEQFF. Together with reference TRBV14 and TRBJ2-1, the CDR3 gives the full variable domain: EAGVTQFPSHSVIEKGQTVTLRCDPISGHDNLYWYRRVMGKEIKFLLHFVKESKQDESGMPNNRFLAERTGGTYSTLKVQPAELEDSGVYFCASSRDRRSYNEQFFGPGTRLTVL.

This clone was seen at least ten times. This rearrangement joins TRBV7-2 to TRBJ1-4; D ambiguous. Per germline, CDR1 SGHTA and CDR2 FQGNSA. Between the trimmed V and J ends, which lost 5 bases and 0 bases, there was a span of 13 bases. There are 16 residues in the CDR3. The CDR3 sequence is CASSRRLKTTNEKLFF. DNA for the CDR3: TGTGCCAGCAGCCGGCGGCTAAAGACAACTAATGAAAAACTGTTTTTT.

CDR3 nucleotides: TGTGCCAGCTCACCGTCGGGGGGCGGGAATGAGCAGTTCTTC. Amino acid sequence: CASSPSGGGNEQFF. V usage is TRBV18 and J usage is TRBJ2-1, with D possibly TRBD2 on 7 matching bases. With 3 bases removed from V and 7 bases from J, the gap between germline ends came to 13 bases. Germline V gene data show CDR1 as KGHSH and CDR2 as LQKENI. The length of the CDR3 is 14 residues.

The CDR3 loop is CASSFGGTEGAYEQYF. CDR3 in DNA: TGTGCCAGCAGCTTTGGTGGAACGGAAGGGGCCTACGAGCAGTACTTC. V and J are TRBV5-5 and TRBJ2-7, with a tentative D call TRBD1 (5 bases). The V gene lost 2 bases and the J gene lost 2 bases, with 17 bases spanning the gap. CDR1 and CDR2 (germline): SGHKS, YYEKEE (reference sequence). The CDR3 totals 16 residues.

J is TRBJ1-1 and V is TRBV24-1; no clear D gene. The CDR3 length is 14 residues. Trimming pared 6 bases from V and 2 bases from J, leaving 12 bases between. Germline V gives CDR1 KGHDR, CDR2 SFDVKD. CDR3 in DNA: TGTGCCACCAGTTATACTTCAAGTAACACTGAAGCTTTCTTT. It codes for CATSYTSSNTEAFF.

The rearrangement uses TRBV7-9 and TRBJ1-1; D might be TRBD1 (6 bases). In germline, CDR1 is SEHNR, CDR2 FQNEAQ (reference sequence). The CDR3 consists of 13 residues. V lost 4 bases to trimming and J lost 1 base, with 7 bases between them. For the CDR3, the DNA is TGTGCCAGCAGCTGGACAGCGAACACTGAAGCTTTCTTT. This translates into CASSWTANTEAFF.

The chain couples TRBV4-3 to TRBJ2-5; D remains ambiguous. The CDR3 spans 15 residues. Germline assignment: CDR1 LGHNA and CDR2 YSLEER. V dropped 0 bases and J dropped 5 bases, with 13 bases sitting between them. The CDR3 coding sequence is TGCGCCAGCAGCCAAGATTCGGCAGGTAGGGAGACCCAGTACTTC. It yields the protein CASSQDSAGRETQYF.